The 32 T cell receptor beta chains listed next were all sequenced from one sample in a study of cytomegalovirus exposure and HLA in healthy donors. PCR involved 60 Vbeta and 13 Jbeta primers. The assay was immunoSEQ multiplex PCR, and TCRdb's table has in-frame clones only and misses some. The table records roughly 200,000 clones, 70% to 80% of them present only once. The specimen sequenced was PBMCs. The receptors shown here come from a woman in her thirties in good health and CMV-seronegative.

The CDR3, as DNA: TGTGCCAGCAGTTTCACTGGTTTTCCCACAGATACGCAGTATTTT. As protein: CASSFTGFPTDTQYF. The chain carries TRBV27 and TRBJ2-3; D is unresolved. Germline CDR1 reads MNHEY; CDR2 reads SMNVEV (reference sequence). This CDR3 is 15 amino acids long. The V end lost 3 bases, the J end lost 2 bases, and 12 bases lay between the germline ends.

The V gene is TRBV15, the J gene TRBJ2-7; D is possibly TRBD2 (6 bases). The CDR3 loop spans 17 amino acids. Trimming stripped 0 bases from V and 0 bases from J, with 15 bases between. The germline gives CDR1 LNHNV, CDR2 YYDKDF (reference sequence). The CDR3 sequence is CATSRDPPGSPSYEQYF. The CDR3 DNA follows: TGTGCCACCAGCAGAGATCCCCCCGGGAGCCCCTCCTACGAGCAGTACTTC.

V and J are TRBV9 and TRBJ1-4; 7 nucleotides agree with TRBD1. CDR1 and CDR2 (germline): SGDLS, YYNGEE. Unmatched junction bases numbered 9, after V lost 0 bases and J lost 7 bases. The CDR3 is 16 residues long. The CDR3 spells CASSVGTGAYPEKLFF. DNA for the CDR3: TGTGCCAGCAGCGTAGGAACAGGGGCGTACCCTGAAAAACTGTTTTTT. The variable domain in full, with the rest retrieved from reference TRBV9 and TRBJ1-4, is DSGVTQTPKHLITATGQRVTLRCSPRSGDLSVYWYQQSLDQGLQFLIQYYNGEERAKGNILERFSAQQFPDLHSELNLSSLELGDSALYFCASSVGTGAYPEKLFFGSGTQLSVL.

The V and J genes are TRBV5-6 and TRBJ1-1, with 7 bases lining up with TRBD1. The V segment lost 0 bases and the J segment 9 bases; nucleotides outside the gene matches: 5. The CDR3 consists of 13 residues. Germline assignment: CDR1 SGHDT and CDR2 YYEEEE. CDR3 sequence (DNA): TGTGCCAGCAGCTTGGGGGCAGGGGGAAAAGCTTTCTTT. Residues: CASSLGAGGKAFF.

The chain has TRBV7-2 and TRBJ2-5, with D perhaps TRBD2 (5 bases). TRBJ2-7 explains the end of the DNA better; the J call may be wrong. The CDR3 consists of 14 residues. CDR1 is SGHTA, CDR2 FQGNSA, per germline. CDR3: CASSPGRSYYEQYF. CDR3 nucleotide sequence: TGTGCCAGCAGCCCGGGGAGATCCTACTACGAGCAGTACTTC.

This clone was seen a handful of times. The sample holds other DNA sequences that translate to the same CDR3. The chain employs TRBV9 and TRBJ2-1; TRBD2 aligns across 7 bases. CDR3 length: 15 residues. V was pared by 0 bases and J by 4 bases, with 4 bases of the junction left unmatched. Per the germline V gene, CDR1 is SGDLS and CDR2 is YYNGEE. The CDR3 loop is CASSVAGGSYNEQFF. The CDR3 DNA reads TGTGCCAGCAGCGTAGCGGGCGGGAGTTACAATGAGCAGTTCTTC.

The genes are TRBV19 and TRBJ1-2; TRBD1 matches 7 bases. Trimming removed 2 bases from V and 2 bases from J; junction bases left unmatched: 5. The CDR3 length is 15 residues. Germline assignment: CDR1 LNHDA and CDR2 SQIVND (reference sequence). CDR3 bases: TGTGCCAGTAGTATATCAGGGGGAAACAACTATGGCTACACCTTC. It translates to CASSISGGNNYGYTF.

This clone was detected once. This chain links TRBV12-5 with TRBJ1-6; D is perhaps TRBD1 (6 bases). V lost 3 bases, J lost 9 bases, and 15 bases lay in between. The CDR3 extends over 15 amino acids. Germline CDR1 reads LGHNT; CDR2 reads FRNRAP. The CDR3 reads CASGFGEGVVSPLHF. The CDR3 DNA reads TGTGCTAGTGGTTTCGGGGAGGGGGTCGTTTCACCCCTCCACTTT.

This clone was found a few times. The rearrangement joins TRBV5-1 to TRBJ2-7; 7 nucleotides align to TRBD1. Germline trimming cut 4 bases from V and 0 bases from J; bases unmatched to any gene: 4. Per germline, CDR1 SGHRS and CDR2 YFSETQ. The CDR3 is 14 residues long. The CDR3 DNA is TGCGCCAGCAGCACCCGGGACAGCTCCTACGAGCAGTACTTC. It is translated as CASSTRDSSYEQYF. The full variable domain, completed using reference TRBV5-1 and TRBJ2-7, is KAGVTQTPRYLIKTRGQQVTLSCSPISGHRSVSWYQQTPGQGLQFLFEYFSETQRNKGNFPGRFSGRQFSNSRSEMNVSTLELGDSALYLCASSTRDSSYEQYFGPGTRLTVT.

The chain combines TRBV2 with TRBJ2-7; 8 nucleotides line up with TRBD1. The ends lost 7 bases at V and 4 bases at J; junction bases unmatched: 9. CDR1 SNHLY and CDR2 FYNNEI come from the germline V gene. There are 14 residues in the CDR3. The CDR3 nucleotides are TGTGCCAGCACCTACAGGGGGATAAGGTACGAGCAGTACTTC. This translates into CASTYRGIRYEQYF.

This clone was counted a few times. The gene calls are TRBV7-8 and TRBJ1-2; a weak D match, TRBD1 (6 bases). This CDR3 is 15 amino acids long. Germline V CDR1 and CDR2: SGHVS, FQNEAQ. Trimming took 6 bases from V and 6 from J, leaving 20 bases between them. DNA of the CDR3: TGTGCCAGCAGTTCTTTAACTGGGGGGGCGGATGGCTACACCTTC. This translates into CASSSLTGGADGYTF.

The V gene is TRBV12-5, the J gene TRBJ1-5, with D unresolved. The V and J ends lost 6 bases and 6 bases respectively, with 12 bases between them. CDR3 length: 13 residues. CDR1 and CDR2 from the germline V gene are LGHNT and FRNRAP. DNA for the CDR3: TGTGCTAGTGGATTAGCCTTTTTTCAGCCCCAGCATTTT. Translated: CASGLAFFQPQHF.

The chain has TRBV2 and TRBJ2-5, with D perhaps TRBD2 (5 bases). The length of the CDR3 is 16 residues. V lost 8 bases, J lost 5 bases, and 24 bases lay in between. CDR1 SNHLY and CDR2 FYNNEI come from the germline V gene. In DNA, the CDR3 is TGTGCCAGCTCTAGGACCCGCACCGGGCGGGCGGAGACCCAGTACTTC. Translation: CASSRTRTGRAETQYF.

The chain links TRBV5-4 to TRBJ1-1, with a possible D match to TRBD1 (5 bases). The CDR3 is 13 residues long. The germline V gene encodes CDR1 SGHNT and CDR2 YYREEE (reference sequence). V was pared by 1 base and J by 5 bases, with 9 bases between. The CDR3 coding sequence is TGTGCCAGCAGCTTGTTGGAGGGGACTGAAGCTTTCTTT. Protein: CASSLLEGTEAFF.

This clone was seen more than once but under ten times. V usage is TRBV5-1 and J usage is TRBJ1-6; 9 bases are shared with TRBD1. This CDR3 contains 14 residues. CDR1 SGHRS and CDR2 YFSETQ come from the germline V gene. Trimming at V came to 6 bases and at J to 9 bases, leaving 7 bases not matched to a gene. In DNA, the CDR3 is TGCGCCAGCACCGGACAGGGGAATGGTTCACCCCTCCACTTT. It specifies CASTGQGNGSPLHF.

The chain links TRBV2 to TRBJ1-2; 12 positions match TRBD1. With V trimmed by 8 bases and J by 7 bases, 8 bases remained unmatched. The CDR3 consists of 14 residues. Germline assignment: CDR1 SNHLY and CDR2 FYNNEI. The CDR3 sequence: CASWGQGAEGGYTF. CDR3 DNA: TGTGCCAGCTGGGGACAGGGGGCAGAGGGTGGCTACACCTTC.

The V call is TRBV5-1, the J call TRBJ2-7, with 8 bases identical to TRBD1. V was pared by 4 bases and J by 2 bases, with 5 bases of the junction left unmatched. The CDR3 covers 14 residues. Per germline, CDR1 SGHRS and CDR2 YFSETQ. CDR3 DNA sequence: TGCGCCAGCAGCACGGCAGGGGGCGCCTACGAGCAGTACTTC. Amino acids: CASSTAGGAYEQYF. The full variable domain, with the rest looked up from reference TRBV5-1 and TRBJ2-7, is KAGVTQTPRYLIKTRGQQVTLSCSPISGHRSVSWYQQTPGQGLQFLFEYFSETQRNKGNFPGRFSGRQFSNSRSEMNVSTLELGDSALYLCASSTAGGAYEQYFGPGTRLTVT.

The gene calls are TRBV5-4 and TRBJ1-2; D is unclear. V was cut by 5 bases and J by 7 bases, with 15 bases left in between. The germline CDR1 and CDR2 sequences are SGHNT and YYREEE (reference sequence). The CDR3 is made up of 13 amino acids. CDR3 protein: CASRLGGGLGYTF. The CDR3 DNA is TGTGCCAGCAGGCTGGGAGGTGGGCTTGGCTACACCTTC. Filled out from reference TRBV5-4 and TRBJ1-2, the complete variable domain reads ETGVTQSPTHLIKTRGQQVTLRCSSQSGHNTVSWYQQALGQGPQFIFQYYREEENGRGNFPPRFSGLQFPNYSSELNVNALELDDSALYLCASRLGGGLGYTFGSGTRLTVV.

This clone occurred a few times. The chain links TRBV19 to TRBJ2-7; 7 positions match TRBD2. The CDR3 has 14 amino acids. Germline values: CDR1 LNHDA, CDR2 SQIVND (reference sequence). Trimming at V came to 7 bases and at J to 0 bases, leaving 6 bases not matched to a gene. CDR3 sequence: CASKTSASSYEQYF. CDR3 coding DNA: TGTGCCAGTAAAACTAGCGCGAGCTCCTACGAGCAGTACTTC. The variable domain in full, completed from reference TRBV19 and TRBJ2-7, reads DGGITQSPKYLFRKEGQNVTLSCEQNLNHDAMYWYRQDPGQGLRLIYYSQIVNDFQKGDIAEGYSVSREKKESFPLTVTSAQKNPTAFYLCASKTSASSYEQYFGPGTRLTVT.

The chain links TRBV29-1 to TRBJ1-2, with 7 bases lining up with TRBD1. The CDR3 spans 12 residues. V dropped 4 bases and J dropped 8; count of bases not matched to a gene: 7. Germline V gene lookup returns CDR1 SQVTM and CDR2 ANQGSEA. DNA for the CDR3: TGCAGCGTTGCAGGGGGTGGAAGGGGCTACACCTTC. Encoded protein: CSVAGGGRGYTF.

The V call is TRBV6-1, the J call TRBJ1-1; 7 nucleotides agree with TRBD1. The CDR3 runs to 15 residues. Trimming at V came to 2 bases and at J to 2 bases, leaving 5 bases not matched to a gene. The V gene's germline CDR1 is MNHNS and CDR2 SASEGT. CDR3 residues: CASSEPHRGNTEAFF. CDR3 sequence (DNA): TGTGCCAGCAGTGAACCCCACAGGGGAAACACTGAAGCTTTCTTT.

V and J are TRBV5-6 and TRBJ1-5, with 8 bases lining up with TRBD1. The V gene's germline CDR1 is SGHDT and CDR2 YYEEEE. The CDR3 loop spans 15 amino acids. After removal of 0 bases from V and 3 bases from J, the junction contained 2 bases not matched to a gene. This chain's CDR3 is CASSLEGQVNQPQHF. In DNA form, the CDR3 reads TGTGCCAGCAGCTTGGAGGGACAGGTCAATCAGCCCCAGCATTTT.

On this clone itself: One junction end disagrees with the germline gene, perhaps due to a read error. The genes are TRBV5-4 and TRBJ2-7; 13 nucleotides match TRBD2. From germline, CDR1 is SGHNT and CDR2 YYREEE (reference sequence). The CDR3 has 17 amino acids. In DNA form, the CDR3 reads TGTACCAGCAGCTTGATTTTACTAGCGGGAGGGCCCTTCGAGCAGTACTTC. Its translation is CTSSLILLAGGPFEQYF.

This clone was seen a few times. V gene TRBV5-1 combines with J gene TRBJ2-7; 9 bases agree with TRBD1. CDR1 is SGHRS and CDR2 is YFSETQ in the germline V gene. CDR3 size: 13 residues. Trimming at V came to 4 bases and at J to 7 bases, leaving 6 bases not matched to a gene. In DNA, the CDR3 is TGCGCCAGCAGCGGACAGGGGCATGGAGAGCAGTACTTC. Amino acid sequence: CASSGQGHGEQYF.

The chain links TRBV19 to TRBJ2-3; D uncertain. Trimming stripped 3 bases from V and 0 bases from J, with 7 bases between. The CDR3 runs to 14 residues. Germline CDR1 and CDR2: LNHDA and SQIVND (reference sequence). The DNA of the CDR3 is TGTGCCAGTAGTATTGTCCAGAGCACAGATACGCAGTATTTT. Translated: CASSIVQSTDTQYF.

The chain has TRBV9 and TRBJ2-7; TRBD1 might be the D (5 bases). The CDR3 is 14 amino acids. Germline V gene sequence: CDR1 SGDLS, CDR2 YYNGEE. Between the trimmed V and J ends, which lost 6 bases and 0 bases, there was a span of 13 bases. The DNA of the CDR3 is TGTGCCAGCAACCCAACAGGCTACTCCTACGAGCAGTACTTC. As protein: CASNPTGYSYEQYF.

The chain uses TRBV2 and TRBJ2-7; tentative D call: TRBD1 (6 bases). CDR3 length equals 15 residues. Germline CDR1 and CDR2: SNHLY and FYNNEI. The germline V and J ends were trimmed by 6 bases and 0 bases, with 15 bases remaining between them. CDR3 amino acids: CASSPQGLISYEQYF. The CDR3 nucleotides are TGTGCCAGCAGCCCGCAGGGGCTGATCTCCTACGAGCAGTACTTC.

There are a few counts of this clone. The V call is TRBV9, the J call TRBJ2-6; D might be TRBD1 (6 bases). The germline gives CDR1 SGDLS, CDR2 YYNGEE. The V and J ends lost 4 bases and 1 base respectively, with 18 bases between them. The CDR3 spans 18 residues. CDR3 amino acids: CASSPLGQGFSGANVLTF. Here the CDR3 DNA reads TGTGCCAGCAGCCCCCTGGGGCAGGGGTTTTCTGGGGCCAACGTCCTGACTTTC.

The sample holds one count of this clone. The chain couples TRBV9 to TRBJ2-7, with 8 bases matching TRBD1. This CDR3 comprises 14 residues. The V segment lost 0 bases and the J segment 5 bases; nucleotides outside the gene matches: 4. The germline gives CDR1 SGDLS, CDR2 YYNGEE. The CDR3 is CASSVGQGLNEQYF. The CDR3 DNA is TGTGCCAGCAGCGTAGGACAGGGGTTGAACGAGCAGTACTTC.

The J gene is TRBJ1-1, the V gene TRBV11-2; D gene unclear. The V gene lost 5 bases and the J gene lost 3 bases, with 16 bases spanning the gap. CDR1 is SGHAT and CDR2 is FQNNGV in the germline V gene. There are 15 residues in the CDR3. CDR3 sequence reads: CASSTTISLDTEAFF. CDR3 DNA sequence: TGTGCCAGCAGCACAACAATCTCTCTGGACACTGAAGCTTTCTTT.

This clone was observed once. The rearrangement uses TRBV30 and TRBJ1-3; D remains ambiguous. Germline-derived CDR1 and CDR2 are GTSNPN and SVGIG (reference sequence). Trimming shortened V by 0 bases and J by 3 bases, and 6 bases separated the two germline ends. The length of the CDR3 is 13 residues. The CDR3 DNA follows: TGTGCCTGGAGTGTGTCAATTGGAAACACCATATATTTT. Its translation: CAWSVSIGNTIYF.

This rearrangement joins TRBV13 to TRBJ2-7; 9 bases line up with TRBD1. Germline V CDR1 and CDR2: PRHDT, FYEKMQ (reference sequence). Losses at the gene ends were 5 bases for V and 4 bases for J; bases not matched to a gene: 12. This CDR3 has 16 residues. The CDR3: CASSTHGDRAGYEQYF. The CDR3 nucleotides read TGTGCCAGCAGCACGCATGGGGACAGGGCTGGTTACGAGCAGTACTTC.